This is a list of T cell receptor beta chains from one sample in a study of T cell changes during pregnancy in multiple sclerosis. The assay was immunoSEQ multiplex PCR, and TCRdb's table has in-frame clones only and misses some. The sample has 80,000 to 95,000 clones; 90% to 95% are singletons. The input for sequencing was peripheral blood, taken in the second trimester of pregnancy. The receptors were gathered from a female donor with multiple sclerosis, enrolled in a pregnancy study. The CDR3 runs from the conserved cysteine through the conserved F or W. A D gene is named only where the DNA matches it firmly. Rows give clone size only sometimes, using once, few, many, or a class for an expanded clone.

J | size | V | D | DNA | CDR3
TRBJ2-2 | . | TRBV28 | . | TGTGCCAGCAGTCCACGGAGGGCCGCTATCCGGGAGCTGTTTTTT | CASSPRRAAIRELFF
TRBJ2-1 | . | TRBV5-4 | TRBD2 | TGTGCCAGCAGCGCGAGACGGCGGGAGTTTAATGAGCAGTTCTTC | CASSARRREFNEQFF
TRBJ2-1 | . | TRBV14 | TRBD2 | TGTGCCAGCAGCCCGGGGACTAGCAGTCCTAATGAGCAGTTCTTC | CASSPGTSSPNEQFF
TRBJ1-5 | . | TRBV4-3 | . | TGCGCCAGCAGCCAAGGGTCCAGGCAGCCCCAGCATTTT | CASSQGSRQPQHF
TRBJ2-3 | . | TRBV9 | . | TGTGCCAGCAGCGTAGGGTCGGGGGATACAGATACGCAGTATTTT | CASSVGSGDTDTQYF
TRBJ2-7 | . | TRBV7-3 | TRBD2 | TGTGCCAGCAGCTTGAGTGGCGGGAGATACGAGCAGTACTTC | CASSLSGGRYEQYF
TRBJ2-2 | . | TRBV7-9 | TRBD2 | TGTGCCAGCAGCTCATCGGGACTAGCGGACACCGGGGAGCTGTTTTTT | CASSSSGLADTGELFF
TRBJ2-2 | . | TRBV6-4 | TRBD1 | TGTGCCAGCAGTGAAAGTGGGACAGGGGAGTCCGGGGAGCTGTTTTTT | CASSESGTGESGELFF
TRBJ1-3 | . | TRBV2 | . | TGTGCCAGCACCCGACAGCGAAACACCATATATTTT | CASTRQRNTIYF
TRBJ2-3 | . | TRBV27 | TRBD2 | TGTGCCAGCAGTTTCTACCTAGCGGGCCTAATGGATACGCAGTATTTT | CASSFYLAGLMDTQYF
TRBJ2-7 | . | TRBV27 | TRBD1 | TGTGCCAGCAGGCAGACAGGGGTAGGGTACGAGCAGTACTTC | CASRQTGVGYEQYF
TRBJ1-1 | once | TRBV11-1 | TRBD1 | TGTGCCAGCAGCATAAGACAGGGGTACACTGAAGCTTTCTTT | CASSIRQGYTEAFF
TRBJ2-1 | . | TRBV5-4 | . | TGTGCCAGCAGCTTGGCGTCCGGACTCCCCGTGGGGGAGCAGTTCTTC | CASSLASGLPVGEQFF
TRBJ1-1 | . | TRBV25-1 | TRBD1 | TGTGCCAGCAGCTGGCAGGGGGCATCTGAAGCTTTCTTT | CASSWQGASEAFF
TRBJ2-1 | . | TRBV13 | . | TGTGCCAGCAGCTACTCCTACTCCTACAATGAGCAGTTCTTC | CASSYSYSYNEQFF
TRBJ1-1 | . | TRBV2 | . | TGTGCCAGCGGTGACGGAGGGAAGGAGGGCACTGAAGCTTTCTTT | CASGDGGKEGTEAFF
TRBJ2-2 | . | TRBV25-1 | . | TGTGCCAGCAGTGAATCGGACACCGGGGAGCTGTTTTTT | CASSESDTGELFF
TRBJ2-1 | once | TRBV29-1 | . | TGCAGCGTTGTTCAGGGAAGCTCCTACAATGAGCAGTTCTTC | CSVVQGSSYNEQFF
TRBJ2-3 | . | TRBV28 | . | TGTGCCAGCAGTCGACTCGATCTTGCTAGCACAGATACGCAGTATTTT | CASSRLDLASTDTQYF
TRBJ2-7 | . | TRBV7-9 | TRBD1 | TGTGCCAGCAGAATTGGACAGGGGGCGTACGAGCAGTACTTC | CASRIGQGAYEQYF
TRBJ1-2 | . | TRBV4-2 | . | TGTGCCAGCAGCCAAGATTGGTTGGAAGAGGGAGTGGGGAATAACTATGGCTACACCTTC | CASSQDWLEEGVGNNYGYTF
TRBJ2-5 | . | TRBV2 | TRBD1 | TGTGCCAGCCCCACGGACAGGGGGATAAAAGAGACCCAGTACTTC | CASPTDRGIKETQYF
TRBJ2-5 | . | TRBV19 | TRBD1 | TGTGCCAGTACCAGGGGGCGGGGAGAGACCCAGTACTTC | CASTRGRGETQYF
TRBJ1-1 | once | TRBV19 | TRBD1 | TGTGCCAGTAGCCCCTCCGGGACAGTGAACACTGAAGCTTTCTTT | CASSPSGTVNTEAFF
TRBJ2-2 | once | TRBV27 | TRBD2 | TGTGCCAGCAGCATACTAGCGGGAGGGACCACCGGGGAGCTGTTTTTT | CASSILAGGTTGELFF
TRBJ1-1 | . | TRBV5-1 | . | TGCGCCAGCAGCTCGGGGGTCTCGAACACTGAAGCTTTCTTT | CASSSGVSNTEAFF
TRBJ2-7 | once | TRBV9 | TRBD1 | TGTGCCAGCAGCCCGAGGTCGGGACAGGGTTCATCCGAGCAGTACTTC | CASSPRSGQGSSEQYF
TRBJ1-2 | . | TRBV5-6 | . | TGTGCCAGCAGCTTGGGGACACAGTATGGCTACACCTTC | CASSLGTQYGYTF
TRBJ2-2 | . | TRBV6-6 | TRBD2 | TGTGCCAGCAGCCCGACTAGCGGGAGGGGGACCGGGGAGCTGTTTTTT | CASSPTSGRGTGELFF
TRBJ2-7 | . | TRBV30 | TRBD1 | TGTGCCTGGAGTGTAGGGGGACAGGGGGCTCCGAGCTCCTACGAGCAGTACTTC | CAWSVGGQGAPSSYEQYF
TRBJ1-1 | once | TRBV28 | . | TGTGCCAGCAGCTCACCAGGAGGGCCCTTGAACACTGAAGCTTTCTTT | CASSSPGGPLNTEAFF
TRBJ2-7 | . | TRBV2 | . | TGTGCCAGCAGCCCCCGGTCAGGCGGGGGACAGGAGTACTTC | CASSPRSGGGQEYF
TRBJ2-5 | . | TRBV7-8 | TRBD2 | TGTGCCAGCAGCCTGACTAGCGGGAGCTTTTTCTCCCAGACCCAGTACTTC | CASSLTSGSFFSQTQYF
TRBJ2-2 | . | TRBV6-5 | . | TGTGCCAGCAGTTACGGGCAGTACACCGGGGAGCTGTTTTTT | CASSYGQYTGELFF
TRBJ2-7 | . | TRBV28 | TRBD1 | TGTGCCAGCAGTGCAACGACAGGGGGAAACTACGAGCAGTACTTC | CASSATTGGNYEQYF
TRBJ1-5 | . | TRBV6-1 | . | TGTGCCAGCTTCTTCGGCGGGTTTAGCAATCAGCCCCAGCATTTT | CASFFGGFSNQPQHF
TRBJ2-1 | . | TRBV5-6 | . | TGTGCCAGCAGCCCCTACTCGAGCTCCTACAATGAGCAGTTCTTC | CASSPYSSSYNEQFF
TRBJ2-7 | . | TRBV7-2 | . | TGTGCCAGCAGCCCCTCCGGGGGATACGAGCAGTACTTC | CASSPSGGYEQYF
TRBJ2-7 | once | TRBV7-3 | . | TGTGCCAGCAGCTTAAACGGGGGAGTCAACTACGAGCAGTACTTC | CASSLNGGVNYEQYF
TRBJ2-7 | . | TRBV6-1 | TRBD2 | TGTGCCAGCAGTGAAAGCGGGAGGGCCGGATTCGAGCAGTACTTC | CASSESGRAGFEQYF
TRBJ2-2 | . | TRBV2 | TRBD1 | TGTGCCAGCAGTCGACAGGGGGCTATCGACACCGGGGAGCTGTTTTTT | CASSRQGAIDTGELFF
TRBJ2-7 | . | TRBV5-1 | TRBD1 | TGCGCCAGCAGCTACGGACAGGCGTTCGAGCAGTACTTC | CASSYGQAFEQYF
TRBJ2-7 | . | TRBV29-1 | TRBD1 | TGCAGCGCCGGACAGGGGGCAAAGAACGAGCAGTACTTC | CSAGQGAKNEQYF
TRBJ2-7 | . | TRBV6-1 | . | TGTGCCAGCAGTGACTCGCAGATGTTCCACGAGCAGTACTTC | CASSDSQMFHEQYF
TRBJ2-7 | . | TRBV7-9 | . | TGTGCCAGCAGCTCCCTCACGGGAAGGAGAGGAGAGCAGTACTTC | CASSSLTGRRGEQYF
TRBJ1-1 | . | TRBV29-1 | TRBD1 | TGCAGCGTTTTAGACAGGGCCATGGTGAGGGCTTTCTTT | CSVLDRAMVRAFF
TRBJ2-7 | few | TRBV9 | TRBD1 | TGTGCCAGCAGCGTAGACTACAGGGGTGCCTACGAGCAGTACTTC | CASSVDYRGAYEQYF
TRBJ2-1 | . | TRBV7-8 | . | TGTGCCAGCAGCTTAGCCCGACTTTTTTCCTACAATGAGCAGTTCTTC | CASSLARLFSYNEQFF
TRBJ1-3 | . | TRBV9 | . | TGTGCCAGCAGCGTAGGCGTTCAGGGTAATGGAAACACCATATATTTT | CASSVGVQGNGNTIYF
TRBJ1-1 | . | TRBV19 | . | TGTGCCAGTAGTATCACGGGGAGGACTGAAGCTTTCTTT | CASSITGRTEAFF